Shown below are 32 T cell receptor beta chains from a single sample sequenced in a study of glioma-infiltrating T cells. TCR alpha and beta CDR3 regions were amplified from RNA using iRepertoire nested multiplex PCR. TCRdb re-derived calls from the multiplex PCR reads in MiXCR, one entry per CDR3 protein. The sample has about 140,000 distinct CDR3 sequences, roughly two fifths seen once. The source material was glioma tissue, nonneoplastic brain tissue, or PBMCs (not recorded which). Receptors originate from a human donor with low-grade glioma or glioblastoma, undergoing nonglioma brain surgery, or in good health (not recorded which).

V and J are TRBV6-1 and TRBJ1-2; no firm D call. The germline gives CDR1 MNHNS, CDR2 SASEGT. The length of the CDR3 is 11 residues. The V and J ends lost 6 bases and 5 bases respectively, with 7 bases between them. The chain's CDR3 is CASRPTYGYTF. The CDR3 DNA is TGTGCCAGCAGACCGACATATGGCTACACCTTC.

The sample holds a few counts of this clonotype. The rearrangement links TRBV27 to TRBJ1-2; D ambiguous. Trimming removed 10 bases at V and 1 base at J, with 13 bases between. The CDR3 length is 13 residues. Looked up from germline, CDR1 is MNHEY and CDR2 is SMNVEV (reference sequence). DNA of the CDR3: TGTGCCACCCGTCCTTGGAATAACTATGGCTACACCTTC. This sequence encodes CATRPWNNYGYTF.

This chain uses TRBV24-1 with TRBJ1-3, with a tentative D call TRBD1 (5 bases). CDR3 length equals 18 residues. V dropped 0 bases and J dropped 0 bases, with 14 bases sitting between them. The germline V gene encodes CDR1 KGHDR and CDR2 SFDVKD. CDR3 nucleotides: TGTGCCACCAGTGATTTGCTGGGGCCTTCTATCTCTGGAAACACCATATATTTT. This codes for CATSDLLGPSISGNTIYF.

There are a few counts of this clonotype. The rearrangement links TRBV7-2 to TRBJ2-5; tentatively, D is TRBD2 (6 bases). Trimming removed 3 bases from V and 3 bases from J, with 8 bases in between. The length of the CDR3 is 13 residues. Germline assignment: CDR1 SGHTA and CDR2 FQGNSA. The DNA of the CDR3 is TGTGCCAGCAGCTTTTCGGGGGAAGAGACCCAGTACTTC. Its protein product is CASSFSGEETQYF.

This clonotype turned up a few times. The V and J genes are TRBV24-1 and TRBJ2-1, with TRBD2 identical over 11 bases. The germline V gene has CDR1 KGHDR and CDR2 SFDVKD. The V and J ends lost 1 base and 5 bases, in that order; junction bases with no gene match: 6. CDR3 size: 17 residues. The CDR3 sequence: CATSDLTSGGGDNEQFF. CDR3 bases: TGTGCCACCAGTGATTTAACTAGCGGGGGCGGGGACAATGAGCAGTTCTTC.

The table lists this clonotype with a few counts. The chain is built from TRBV28 and TRBJ1-5, with a possible D match to TRBD1 (6 bases). V was cut by 8 bases and J by 3 bases, with 14 bases left in between. Germline values: CDR1 MDHEN, CDR2 SYDVKM. The CDR3 has 14 amino acids. The CDR3 protein is CASRPTGVNQPQHF. The CDR3 nucleotides read TGTGCCAGCCGCCCGACAGGAGTCAATCAGCCCCAGCATTTT.

This clonotype showed up just a few times. The chain is built from TRBV18 and TRBJ2-4; D is unresolved. V lost 2 bases to trimming and J lost 5 bases, with 13 bases between them. CDR1 and CDR2 (germline): KGHSH, LQKENI. The CDR3 contains 15 residues. CDR3 bases: TGTGCCAGCTCACCAATCTCTGGGGTCGAAAACATTCAGTACTTC. This gives the protein CASSPISGVENIQYF.

This clonotype was seen only a few times. The V call is TRBV12-3 or TRBV12-4, the J call TRBJ1-5; D is unclear. Trimming left V 1 base short and J 7 bases short, with 5 bases between. The CDR3 is 12 residues long. This CDR3 reads CASSLVLQPQHF. CDR3 DNA sequence: TGTGCCAGCAGTTTAGTCCTGCAGCCCCAGCATTTT.

This clonotype has only a few counts. V usage is TRBV7-2 and J usage is TRBJ2-3; TRBD2 might be the D (7 bases). Germline CDR1 SGHTA, CDR2 FQGNSA. The CDR3 is 15 residues long. Trimming stripped 6 bases from V and 6 bases from J, with 19 bases between. CDR3 bases: TGTGCCAGCAGTCGGGACGGTGGGAGGGGGGATACGCAGTATTTT. Protein sequence: CASSRDGGRGDTQYF.

This clonotype was seen only a few times. The chain couples TRBV7-2 to TRBJ2-2; a weak D match, TRBD2 (6 bases). CDR1 SGHTA and CDR2 FQGNSA come from the germline V gene. The CDR3 has 16 amino acids. Trimming took off 0 bases at V and 2 bases at J, with 10 bases between the two ends. CDR3 sequence reads: CASSLAISGNTGELFF. For the CDR3, the DNA is TGTGCCAGCAGCTTAGCTATTAGCGGCAACACCGGGGAGCTGTTTTTT.

Points on this clonotype: A read error may explain this, as a much larger clone is one base away. The CDR3 ends on some other residue instead of the conserved phenylalanine or tryptophan, so this is likely a read error. The V and J genes are TRBV27 and TRBJ2-1; 9 nucleotides match TRBD1. This CDR3 is built from 14 residues. The V segment lost 5 bases and the J segment 8 bases; nucleotides outside the gene matches: 7. Germline values: CDR1 MNHEY, CDR2 SMNVEV (reference sequence). CDR3 region: CASSPGQGTDEQFL. As DNA, the CDR3 is TGTGCCAGCAGTCCGGGACAGGGTACGGATGAGCAGTTCTTG.

Concerning this clonotype itself: This may come from a read error, since a much larger clone is one base off. V is TRBV20-1 and J is TRBJ1-3; 9 bases line up with TRBD1. Germline CDR1 is DFQATT and CDR2 is SNEGSKA (reference sequence). CDR3 length: 17 residues. The CDR3 region has the DNA TGCGGTGCTCTGCCTAAGTTAGGGACAGGGTTGGGAAACACCATATATTTT. It yields the protein CGALPKLGTGLGNTIYF.

This clonotype was detected only once. V gene TRBV6-2 or TRBV6-3 combines with J gene TRBJ1-3, with D unclear. This CDR3 is 14 amino acids long. Germline V gene lookup returns CDR1 MNHEY and CDR2 SVGEGT. Deletions cut 6 bases from V and 0 bases from J, with 9 bases between. CDR3 sequence: CASSQDNSGNTIYF. The CDR3 DNA reads as TGTGCCAGCAGCCAAGACAACTCTGGAAACACCATATATTTT.

J is TRBJ1-3 and V is TRBV15; no reliable D call. Germline CDR1 is LNHNV and CDR2 is YYDKDF (reference sequence). The CDR3 contains 12 residues. The V end lost 6 bases, the J end lost 4 bases, and 7 bases lay between the germline ends. Here the CDR3 DNA reads TGTGCCACCAGTCTGGGGGGAAACACCATATATTTT. It encodes CATSLGGNTIYF.

This clonotype was seen repeatedly, ten times or more. The chain has TRBV7-8 and TRBJ1-6; the match to TRBD1 covers 7 bases. With V trimmed by 5 bases and J by 5 bases, 6 bases remained unmatched. Germline V lookup: CDR1 SGHVS, CDR2 FQNEAQ. CDR3 length: 15 residues. The CDR3 DNA reads as TGTGCCAGCAGCAAGGACAGGAATAATAATTCACCCCTCCACTTT. This sequence encodes CASSKDRNNNSPLHF.

This sequence joins TRBV20-1 and TRBJ2-7; D is uncertain. Germline CDR1 and CDR2: DFQATT and SNEGSKA (reference sequence). The CDR3 has 14 residues. Trimming left V 3 bases short and J 5 bases short, with 17 bases between. In nucleotides, the CDR3 is TGCAGTGCTAGCCTGGGCCCCGAACGGCACGAGCAGTACTTC. Amino acids: CSASLGPERHEQYF.

V gene TRBV4-3 combines with J gene TRBJ2-3, with unresolved D. The V gene's germline CDR1 is LGHNA and CDR2 YSLEER. V lost 0 bases, J lost 0 bases, and 7 bases lay in between. The CDR3 loop spans 15 amino acids. The CDR3 loop reads CASSQDRASTDTQYF. CDR3 DNA: TGCGCCAGCAGCCAAGACAGAGCGAGCACAGATACGCAGTATTTT.

CDR3: CASSIRWTGETQYF. The CDR3, as DNA: TGTGCCAGTAGTATAAGATGGACAGGAGAGACCCAGTACTTC. The chain joins TRBV19 to TRBJ2-5, with 7 bases aligning to TRBD1. The CDR3 has 14 residues. CDR1 and CDR2 (germline): LNHDA, SQIVND (reference sequence). V was pared by 2 bases and J by 4 bases, with 4 bases of the junction left unmatched. The whole variable domain, filled in from reference TRBV19 and TRBJ2-5, reads DGGITQSPKYLFRKEGQNVTLSCEQNLNHDAMYWYRQDPGQGLRLIYYSQIVNDFQKGDIAEGYSVSREKKESFPLTVTSAQKNPTAFYLCASSIRWTGETQYFGPGTRLLVL.

The genes are TRBV6-6 and TRBJ1-5; D remains unclear. V lost 0 bases and J 7 bases, leaving 7 bases between the germline ends. CDR3 length: 13 amino acids. Germline CDR1 is MNHNY and CDR2 is SVGAGI (reference sequence). Here the CDR3 reads CASSYSPRQPQHF. The CDR3 DNA reads as TGTGCCAGCAGTTACTCCCCACGGCAGCCCCAGCATTTT.

V usage is TRBV3-1 and J usage is TRBJ2-2; 7 positions agree with TRBD1. Germline-derived CDR1 and CDR2 are LGHDT and YNNKEL (reference sequence). The V segment lost 0 bases and the J segment 7 bases; nucleotides outside the gene matches: 2. The CDR3 contains 14 residues. The CDR3, as DNA: TGTGCCAGCAGCCAAGACAGGGGGTTCGGGGAGCTGTTTTTT. Translation: CASSQDRGFGELFF.

This clonotype was seen once. The V call is TRBV2, the J call TRBJ1-2; the D is unclear. CDR3 length equals 13 residues. The germline V and J ends were trimmed by 6 bases and 0 bases, with 8 bases remaining between them. Looked up from germline, CDR1 is SNHLY and CDR2 is FYNNEI. CDR3 region: CASSVQPNYGYTF. CDR3 coding DNA: TGTGCCAGCAGCGTTCAGCCTAACTATGGCTACACCTTC.

On this clonotype: Sequence at one end of the junction differs from germline and may be a read error. This chain joins TRBV10-3 and TRBJ1-5; D is unresolved. This CDR3 has 12 residues. Germline V gene data show CDR1 as ENHRY and CDR2 as SYGVKD. The CDR3 is CAISEREQPQHF. The CDR3 nucleotides are TGTGCCATCAGTGAAAGGGAGCAGCCACAGCATTTT.

This clonotype was seen only a few times. The gene calls are TRBV27 and TRBJ2-2, with no clear D. With 3 bases removed from V and 4 bases from J, the gap between germline ends came to 9 bases. Germline CDR1 is MNHEY and CDR2 is SMNVEV (reference sequence). This CDR3 spans 14 amino acids. CDR3 sequence (DNA): TGTGCCAGCAGTTTCACAGCTGGCACCGGGGAGCTGTTTTTT. This codes for CASSFTAGTGELFF.

The chain combines TRBV6-5 with TRBJ2-5; D is unresolved. The CDR3 has 12 residues. The V gene lost 2 bases and the J gene lost 5 bases, with 6 bases spanning the gap. Germline V gives CDR1 MNHEY, CDR2 SVGAGI. The CDR3 region is CASSYEIETQYF. In nucleotides, the CDR3 is TGTGCCAGCAGTTACGAGATTGAGACCCAGTACTTC.

This clonotype was recorded only once. This chain links TRBV7-3 with TRBJ1-2, with 7 bases aligning to TRBD1. The germline V gene has CDR1 SGHTA and CDR2 FQGTGA. The CDR3 runs 15 residues. Trimming removed 4 bases from V and 2 bases from J; junction bases left unmatched: 7. CDR3 sequence reads: CASSSDGTENYGYTF. The CDR3 bases are TGTGCCAGCAGCTCGGACGGGACAGAGAACTATGGCTACACCTTC.

Many counts were recorded for this clonotype. This chain links TRBV7-2 with TRBJ2-5; D perhaps matches TRBD1 (5 bases). Looked up from germline, CDR1 is SGHTA and CDR2 is FQGNSA. V lost 6 bases to trimming and J lost 6 bases, with 17 bases between them. This CDR3 region has 14 residues. CDR3 in amino acids: CASSLPGSWKTQYF. DNA for the CDR3: TGTGCCAGCAGTTTACCAGGGTCTTGGAAGACCCAGTACTTC.

The V and J genes are TRBV7-6 and TRBJ1-2, with 10 positions matching TRBD1. Germline V gives CDR1 SGHVS, CDR2 FNYEAQ. V lost 1 base and J lost 6; bases outside the gene matches: 2. CDR3 size: 14 residues. DNA for the CDR3: TGTGCCAGCAGCTTAGATGGGACAGGGGATGGCTACACCTTC. It specifies CASSLDGTGDGYTF.

This clonotype occurred a few times. This rearrangement joins TRBV6-2 or TRBV6-3 to TRBJ1-2; 11 positions agree with TRBD1. The CDR3 length is 16 residues. Germline assignment: CDR1 MNHEY and CDR2 SVGEGT. V gave up 6 bases and J gave up 3 bases; unmatched junction bases: 9. The DNA of the CDR3 is TGTGCCAGCAGCCCCAATACGGGACAGGGGGACTATGGCTACACCTTC. This sequence encodes CASSPNTGQGDYGYTF.

V gene TRBV20-1 combines with J gene TRBJ2-7, with D possibly TRBD2 on 6 matching bases. V was trimmed by 4 bases and J by 4 bases, leaving 14 bases between them. CDR3 length: 13 amino acids. The germline CDR1 and CDR2 sequences are DFQATT and SNEGSKA (reference sequence). The CDR3 nucleotides read TGCAGTGCTAAGCTCCTACTAGCTTACGAGCAGTACTTC. It specifies CSAKLLLAYEQYF.

The chain employs TRBV6-9 and TRBJ2-1; 13 bases map to TRBD2. CDR1 and CDR2 (germline): MNHGY, SVAAGI. The CDR3 has 18 amino acids. The V segment lost 3 bases and the J segment 4 bases; nucleotides outside the gene matches: 9. The CDR3 is CASSYLGLAGSGYNEQFF. The CDR3 DNA is TGTGCCAGCAGTTACCTGGGACTAGCGGGAAGCGGTTACAATGAGCAGTTCTTC.

V usage is TRBV18 and J usage is TRBJ2-5; D gene uncertain. The CDR3 totals 15 residues. Between the trimmed V and J ends, which lost 3 bases and 5 bases, there was a span of 16 bases. The V gene's germline CDR1 is KGHSH and CDR2 LQKENI. CDR3 region: CASSPGSGPRETQYF. The CDR3 DNA reads as TGTGCCAGCTCACCCGGGTCAGGCCCCAGGGAGACCCAGTACTTC.

Ten or more counts support this clonotype. This chain connects TRBV6-1 to TRBJ2-7; a possible D gene is TRBD1 (5 bases). V gave up 6 bases and J gave up 2 bases, with 11 bases separating them. The length of the CDR3 is 13 residues. Germline V gives CDR1 MNHNS, CDR2 SASEGT. The CDR3 here is CASRGAFTYEQYF. CDR3 nucleotide sequence: TGTGCCAGCAGAGGGGCCTTTACCTACGAGCAGTACTTC.